A selection of T cell receptor beta chains follows, all from one sample in a study of cytomegalovirus exposure and HLA in healthy donors. Using immunoSEQ multiplex PCR, the repertoire was profiled, and TCRdb retains in-frame clones only, with some absent. The sample contains more than 90,000 clones, about four fifths of which appear only once. Sequencing used PBMCs. The receptor source for this set is a woman in her thirties or forties in good health and CMV-seropositive. The CDR3 runs from the conserved cysteine through the conserved F or W. Each record gives: CDR3 length, J gene, D gene, clone size, V gene, CDR3 DNA, CDR3 protein. The D gene is left open where the match is weak. Expanded clones get a size class; other rows say once, few or many, or leave the size out.

14 | TRBJ1-2 | TRBD1 | . | TRBV25-1 | TGTGCCAGCAGCGTGACAGGGGGTAACTATGGCTACACCTTC | CASSVTGGNYGYTF
17 | TRBJ2-7 | . | . | TRBV14 | TGTGCCAGCAGCCAAGAATCTTCAACTACCCGTACCTACGAGCAGTACTTC | CASSQESSTTRTYEQYF
12 | TRBJ2-2 | . | . | TRBV29-1 | TGCAGCGTTGAACAGGGTAGCGGGGAGCTGTTTTTT | CSVEQGSGELFF
15 | TRBJ1-2 | TRBD1 | few | TRBV13 | TGTGCCAGCAGCATATGGGACAGTTCTAACTATGGCTACACCTTC | CASSIWDSSNYGYTF
14 | TRBJ1-6 | . | . | TRBV5-1 | TGCGCCAGCAGCTTGGCCGTCAGTAATTCACCCCTCCACTTT | CASSLAVSNSPLHF
14 | TRBJ2-5 | . | once | TRBV5-1 | TGCGCCAGCAGCCCTGGACTAAACCAAGAGACCCAGTACTTC | CASSPGLNQETQYF
15 | TRBJ2-1 | TRBD1 | . | TRBV2 | TGTGCCAGCAGTGTTAGGACAGGGGGTGGTGATGAGCAGTTCTTC | CASSVRTGGGDEQFF
14 | TRBJ2-5 | . | few | TRBV6-5 | TGTGCCAGCAGTTACGTCCGGGGGAGGGAGACCCAGTACTTC | CASSYVRGRETQYF
15 | TRBJ1-1 | TRBD1 | once | TRBV6-1 | TGTGCCAGCAAATCGACGTGGACAGGGGATACTGAAGCTTTCTTT | CASKSTWTGDTEAFF
13 | TRBJ2-3 | . | . | TRBV7-3 | TGTGCCAGCAGCTTAATCGGCACAGATACGCAGTATTTT | CASSLIGTDTQYF
14 | TRBJ2-1 | TRBD2 | many | TRBV5-6 | TGTGCCAGCAGCATGACTAGCTTTAAGGATGAGCAGTTCTTC | CASSMTSFKDEQFF
16 | TRBJ1-3 | TRBD1 | . | TRBV5-1 | TGCGCCAGCAGCACCGGGACAGGGGACTCTGGAAACACCATATATTTT | CASSTGTGDSGNTIYF
14 | TRBJ2-1 | TRBD1 | few | TRBV28 | TGTGCCAGCACTCCGACAGGGTTTTACAATGAGCAGTTCTTC | CASTPTGFYNEQFF
15 | TRBJ1-2 | TRBD1 | . | TRBV6-6 | TGTGCCAGCAGTTACCTTGGGACAGGGAACTATGGCTACACCTTC | CASSYLGTGNYGYTF
14 | TRBJ2-5 | . | . | TRBV9 | TGTGCCAGCAGCTCATCCGGGACACAAGAGACCCAGTACTTC | CASSSSGTQETQYF
19 | TRBJ2-3 | TRBD2 | . | TRBV6-7 | TGTGCCAGCAGTCGACCGGTAGCGGGACCAGGGAGTAGCACAGATACGCAGTATTTT | CASSRPVAGPGSSTDTQYF
15 | TRBJ1-2 | TRBD1 | . | TRBV10-3 | TGTGCCATCAGTGAGCCGGACAGGGGGAAGTTGGGCTACACCTTC | CAISEPDRGKLGYTF